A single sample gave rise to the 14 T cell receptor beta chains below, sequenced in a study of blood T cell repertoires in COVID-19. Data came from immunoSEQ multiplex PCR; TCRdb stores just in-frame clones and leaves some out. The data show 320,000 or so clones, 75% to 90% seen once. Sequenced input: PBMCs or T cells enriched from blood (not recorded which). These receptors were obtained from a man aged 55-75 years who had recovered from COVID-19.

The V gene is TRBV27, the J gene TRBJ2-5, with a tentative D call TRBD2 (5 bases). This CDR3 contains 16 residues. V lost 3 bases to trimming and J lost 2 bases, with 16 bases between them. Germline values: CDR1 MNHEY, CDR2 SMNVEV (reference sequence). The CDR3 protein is CASSFRRSGPQETQYF. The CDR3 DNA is TGTGCCAGCAGTTTTAGGAGAAGCGGACCACAAGAGACCCAGTACTTC.

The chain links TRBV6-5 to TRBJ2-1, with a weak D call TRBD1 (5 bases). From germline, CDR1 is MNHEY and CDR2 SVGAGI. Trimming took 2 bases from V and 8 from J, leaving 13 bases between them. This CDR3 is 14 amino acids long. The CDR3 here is CASSYRQGGDEQFF. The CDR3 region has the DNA TGTGCCAGCAGTTACAGGCAGGGTGGCGATGAGCAGTTCTTC.

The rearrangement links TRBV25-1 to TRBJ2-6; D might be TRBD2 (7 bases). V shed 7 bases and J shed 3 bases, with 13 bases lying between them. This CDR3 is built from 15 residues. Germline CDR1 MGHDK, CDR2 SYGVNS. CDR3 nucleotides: TGTGCCAGCACTACCGGGGGGCTTGGGGCCAACGTCCTGACTTTC. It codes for CASTTGGLGANVLTF.

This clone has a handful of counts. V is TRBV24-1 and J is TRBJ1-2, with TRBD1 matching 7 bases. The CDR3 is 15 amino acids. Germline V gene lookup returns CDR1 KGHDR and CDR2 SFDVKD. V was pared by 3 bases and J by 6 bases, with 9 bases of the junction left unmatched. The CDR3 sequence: CATSDHGQVPDGYTF. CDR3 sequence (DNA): TGTGCCACCAGTGATCACGGACAGGTTCCGGATGGCTACACCTTC.

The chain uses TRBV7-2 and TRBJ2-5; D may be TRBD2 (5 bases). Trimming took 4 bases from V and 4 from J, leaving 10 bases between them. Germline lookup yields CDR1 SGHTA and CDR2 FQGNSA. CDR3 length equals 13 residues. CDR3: CASSSSTPETQYF. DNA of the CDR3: TGTGCCAGCAGCTCTAGCACTCCAGAGACCCAGTACTTC.

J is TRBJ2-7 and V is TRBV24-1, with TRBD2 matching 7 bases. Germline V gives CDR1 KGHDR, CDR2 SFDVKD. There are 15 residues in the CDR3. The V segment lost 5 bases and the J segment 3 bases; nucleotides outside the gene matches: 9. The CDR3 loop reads CATSGREEGHYEQYF. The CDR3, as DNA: TGTGCCACCAGTGGTCGGGAGGAAGGCCACTACGAGCAGTACTTC.

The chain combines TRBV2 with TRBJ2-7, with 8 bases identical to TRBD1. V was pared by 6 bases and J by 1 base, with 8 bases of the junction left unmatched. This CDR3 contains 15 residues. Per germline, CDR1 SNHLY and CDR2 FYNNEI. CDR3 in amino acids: CASRELGTGSYEQYF. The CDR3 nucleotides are TGTGCCAGCAGGGAGCTCGGGACAGGTTCCTACGAGCAGTACTTC.

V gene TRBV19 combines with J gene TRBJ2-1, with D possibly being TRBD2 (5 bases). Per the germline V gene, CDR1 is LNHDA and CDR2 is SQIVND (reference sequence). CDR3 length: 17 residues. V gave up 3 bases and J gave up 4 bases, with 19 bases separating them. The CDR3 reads CASSMSGRGRTYNEQFF. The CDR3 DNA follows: TGTGCCAGTAGTATGAGTGGGAGAGGACGAACTTACAATGAGCAGTTCTTC.

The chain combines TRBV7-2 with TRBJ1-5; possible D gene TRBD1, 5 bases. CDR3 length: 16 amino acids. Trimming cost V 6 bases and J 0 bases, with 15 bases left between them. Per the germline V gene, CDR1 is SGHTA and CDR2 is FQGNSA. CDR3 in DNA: TGTGCCAGCAGTAAGGGGAACCCCTATAGCAATCAGCCCCAGCATTTT. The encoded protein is CASSKGNPYSNQPQHF.

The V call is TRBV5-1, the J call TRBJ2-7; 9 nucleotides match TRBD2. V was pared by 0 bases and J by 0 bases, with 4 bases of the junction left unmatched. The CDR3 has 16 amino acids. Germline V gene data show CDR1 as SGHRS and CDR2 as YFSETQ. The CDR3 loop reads CASSLVASGASYEQYF. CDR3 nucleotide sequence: TGCGCCAGCAGCTTGGTGGCTAGCGGGGCCTCCTACGAGCAGTACTTC. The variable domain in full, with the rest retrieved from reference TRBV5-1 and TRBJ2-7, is KAGVTQTPRYLIKTRGQQVTLSCSPISGHRSVSWYQQTPGQGLQFLFEYFSETQRNKGNFPGRFSGRQFSNSRSEMNVSTLELGDSALYLCASSLVASGASYEQYFGPGTRLTVT.

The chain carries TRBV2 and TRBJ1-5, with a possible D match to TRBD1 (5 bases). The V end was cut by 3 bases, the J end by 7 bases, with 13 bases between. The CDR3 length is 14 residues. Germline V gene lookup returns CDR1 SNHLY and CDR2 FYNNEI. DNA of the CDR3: TGTGCCAGCAGTGACCGGGGGTATCAACAGCCCCAGCATTTT. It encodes CASSDRGYQQPQHF.

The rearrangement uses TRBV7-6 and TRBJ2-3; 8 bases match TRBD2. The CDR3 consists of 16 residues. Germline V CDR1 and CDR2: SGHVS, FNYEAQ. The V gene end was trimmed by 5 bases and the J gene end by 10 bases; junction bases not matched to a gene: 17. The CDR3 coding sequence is TGTGCCAGCAGCCCAGGGACTAGTAGAAGGGCATCACCGCAGTATTTT. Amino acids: CASSPGTSRRASPQYF.

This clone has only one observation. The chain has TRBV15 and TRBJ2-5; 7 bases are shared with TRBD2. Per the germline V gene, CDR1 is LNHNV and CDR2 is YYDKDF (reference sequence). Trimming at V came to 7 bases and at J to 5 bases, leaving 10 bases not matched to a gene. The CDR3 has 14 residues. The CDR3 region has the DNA TGTGCCACCAAACGTGGGGGGGTCGCGGAGACCCAGTACTTC. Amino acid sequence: CATKRGGVAETQYF.

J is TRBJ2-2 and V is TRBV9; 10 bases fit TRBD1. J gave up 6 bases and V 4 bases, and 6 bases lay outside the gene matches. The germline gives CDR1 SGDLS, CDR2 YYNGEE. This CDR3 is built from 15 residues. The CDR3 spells CASSPRTGGPGELFF. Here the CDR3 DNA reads TGTGCCAGCAGCCCGCGGACAGGGGGTCCCGGGGAGCTGTTTTTT.